This T cell receptor beta chain was sequenced during a study of blood T cells in healthy people across ages. Then a second PCR, running roughly 7 to 12 cycles, was carried out with a sample-barcoded 5' primer and a J-beta primer mix. TCRdb reprocessed the 5' RACE reads with MiXCR, giving one entry per CDR3 protein. The data show hundreds of thousands of distinct CDR3 sequences, about 56% seen once. The CDR3 totals 15 residues. The V and J ends lost 4 bases and 9 bases respectively, with 22 bases between them. The V gene's germline CDR1 is LGHNA and CDR2 YSLEER. This receptor was identified in a man aged 40-49 years in good health. V is TRBV4-3 and J is TRBJ2-7; D is undetermined. The sequencing input was blood. Here the CDR3 reads CASSPTVASTVGQYF. As DNA, the CDR3 is TGCGCCAGCAGCCCTACGGTCGCGTCAACGGTGGGGCAGTACTTC.